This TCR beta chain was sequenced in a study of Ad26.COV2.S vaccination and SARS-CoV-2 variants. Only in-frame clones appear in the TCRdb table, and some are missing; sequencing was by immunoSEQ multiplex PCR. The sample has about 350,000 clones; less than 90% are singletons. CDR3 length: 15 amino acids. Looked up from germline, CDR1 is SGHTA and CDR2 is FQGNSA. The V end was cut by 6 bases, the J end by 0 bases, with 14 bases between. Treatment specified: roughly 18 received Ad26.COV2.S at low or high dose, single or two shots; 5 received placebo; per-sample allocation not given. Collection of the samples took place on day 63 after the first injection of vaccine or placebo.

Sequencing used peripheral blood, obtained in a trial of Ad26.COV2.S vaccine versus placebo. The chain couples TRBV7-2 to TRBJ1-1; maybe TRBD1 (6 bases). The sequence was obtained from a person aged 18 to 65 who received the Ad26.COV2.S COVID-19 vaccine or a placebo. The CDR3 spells CASSTGQLLNTEAFF. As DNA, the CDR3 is TGTGCCAGCAGTACGGGACAACTATTGAACACTGAAGCTTTCTTT.